This TCR beta chain comes out of a study of CD8 T cells in ankylosing spondylitis. Overall study results and limits: From matched ankylosing spondylitis synovial fluid, disease-linked clones were reportedly recovered at significantly enriched levels. What appeared characteristic of ankylosing spondylitis blood was a TCR beta motif of eight highly homologous variants.

Germline loops: CDR1 LGHNA, CDR2 YNFKEQ. The CDR3 sequence is 17 residues long. The ends lost 0 bases at V and 3 bases at J; junction bases unmatched: 9. Regarding this clonotype: What it binds is unknown.

TCRdb itself ran the 5' RACE reads through MiXCR, one entry per CDR3 protein. The sample lists 500,000 or so distinct CDR3 sequences; roughly 5.3% were seen once. The origin of this receptor is a male donor with ankylosing spondylitis. The chain links TRBV4-2 to TRBJ2-7; the match to TRBD1 covers 9 bases. The source material was blood, either unsorted or a sorted T cell fraction (not recorded which). The CDR3 loop is CASSQDWITGGVYEQYF. For the CDR3, the DNA is TGTGCCAGCAGCCAAGATTGGATAACAGGGGGCGTCTACGAGCAGTACTTC.